A selection of T cell receptor beta chains follows, all from one sample in a study of cytomegalovirus exposure and HLA in healthy donors. Using immunoSEQ multiplex PCR, the repertoire was profiled, and TCRdb retains in-frame clones only, with some absent. The data contain 120,000 to 150,000 clones, approximately 80% of them singletons. Input material: PBMCs. Receptor source: a woman aged 40-49 years in good health and CMV-seronegative. The CDR3 runs from the conserved cysteine through the conserved F or W. D genes are given only for firm matches. Clone size is shown for a subset of rows, as once, few, many or a class of expanded clone.

-	TRBD1	TRBV5-4	16	TRBJ2-5	CASSQSSGTGGETQYF	TGTGCCAGCAGCCAGTCATCCGGGACAGGGGGAGAGACCCAGTACTTC
-	TRBD1	TRBV5-1	14	TRBJ1-4	CASSFGQGKEKLFF	TGCGCCAGCAGCTTTGGACAGGGGAAGGAAAAACTGTTTTTT
few	-	TRBV19	15	TRBJ1-5	CASSTSVSSNQPQHF	TGTGCCAGTAGTACTAGCGTCTCTAGCAATCAGCCCCAGCATTTT
-	-	TRBV10-2	15	TRBJ2-7	CASSVVSRSSYEQYF	TGCGCCAGCAGTGTGGTTAGCCGAAGCTCCTACGAGCAGTACTTC
-	-	TRBV2	14	TRBJ1-6	CASRQGLSNSPLHF	TGTGCCAGCAGGCAGGGCCTCTCTAATTCACCCCTCCACTTT
-	-	TRBV5-1	18	TRBJ2-3	CASTAGVRKDSSTDTQYF	TGCGCCAGCACAGCAGGTGTCCGTAAAGATTCTAGCACAGATACGCAGTATTTT
-	-	TRBV5-6	14	TRBJ1-2	CASSQDSLYYGYTF	TGTGCCAGCAGCCAGGACAGCCTATATTATGGCTACACCTTC
-	TRBD1	TRBV5-1	13	TRBJ1-2	CASSLATGDGYTF	TGCGCCAGCAGCTTGGCTACAGGGGATGGCTACACCTTC
once	-	TRBV30	11	TRBJ2-7	CAWRMSYEQYF	TGTGCCTGGAGAATGAGCTACGAGCAGTACTTC
-	-	TRBV27	14	TRBJ2-3	CASSLSGAADTQYF	TGTGCCAGCAGTTTATCGGGAGCCGCAGATACGCAGTATTTT
few	-	TRBV28	15	TRBJ1-5	CASSLKGHGNQPQHF	TGTGCCAGCAGTTTGAAGGGGCACGGCAATCAGCCCCAGCATTTT
few	TRBD1	TRBV2	12	TRBJ1-2	CASRGQDSSYTF	TGTGCCAGCAGGGGACAGGACAGCAGCTACACCTTC
-	TRBD2	TRBV18	17	TRBJ2-2	CASSPMGLAGNTGELFF	TGTGCCAGCTCACCAATGGGACTAGCGGGGAACACCGGGGAGCTGTTTTTT
-	-	TRBV5-6	16	TRBJ1-1	CASSSIMKGWTPEAFF	TGTGCCAGCAGCTCTATCATGAAAGGGTGGACTCCTGAAGCTTTCTTT
-	TRBD1	TRBV4-1	15	TRBJ1-1	CASSQGTGVNTEAFF	TGCGCCAGCAGCCAAGGTACAGGGGTGAACACTGAAGCTTTCTTT
-	TRBD2	TRBV4-1	16	TRBJ2-5	CASSHRTSGRGETQYF	TGCGCCAGCAGCCATAGGACTAGCGGGAGGGGAGAGACCCAGTACTTC
-	TRBD1	TRBV28	13	TRBJ1-5	CASTADRDQPQHF	TGTGCCAGCACCGCAGACAGGGATCAGCCCCAGCATTTT
-	-	TRBV6-1	10	TRBJ2-1	CASNRNEQFF	TGTGCCAGCAACAGAAATGAGCAGTTCTTC
-	-	TRBV6-1	15	TRBJ2-5	CASSIFLGERETQYF	TGTGCCAGCAGCATTTTTCTCGGGGAGAGGGAGACCCAGTACTTC
-	TRBD2	TRBV5-1	17	TRBJ2-5	CASSLGGLAGDQETQYF	TGCGCCAGCAGCTTGGGGGGGCTAGCGGGGGACCAAGAGACCCAGTACTTC
-	-	TRBV5-5	14	TRBJ2-7	CASSPRAGDYEQYF	TGTGCCAGCAGCCCCAGAGCAGGCGACTACGAGCAGTACTTC
-	-	TRBV5-4	16	TRBJ2-1	CASEARISSDYNEQFF	TGTGCCAGCGAAGCTAGAATAAGCTCGGATTACAATGAGCAGTTCTTC
-	-	TRBV7-9	14	TRBJ2-1	CASSLVAAGVEQFF	TGTGCCAGCAGCTTAGTGGCGGCAGGGGTCGAGCAGTTCTTC
-	TRBD1	TRBV2	16	TRBJ1-3	CASSRDRLISGNTIYF	TGTGCCAGCAGCCGGGACAGATTAATCTCTGGAAACACCATATATTTT
-	TRBD1	TRBV6-1	15	TRBJ1-1	CASRPGQGATTEAFF	TGTGCCAGCAGGCCGGGACAGGGGGCAACCACTGAAGCTTTCTTT
-	-	TRBV5-1	12	TRBJ2-7	CASSVESYEQYF	TGCGCCAGCAGCGTCGAGTCCTACGAGCAGTACTTC
few	-	TRBV2	14	TRBJ2-7	CASREQRASYEQYF	TGTGCCAGCAGGGAGCAGAGAGCCTCCTACGAGCAGTACTTC
-	TRBD1	TRBV5-6	14	TRBJ1-1	CASSLAWTGPEAFF	TGTGCCAGCAGCTTGGCTTGGACAGGCCCTGAAGCTTTCTTT
-	-	TRBV15	14	TRBJ2-5	CATSRGRAEETQYF	TGTGCCACCAGCAGAGGCAGGGCAGAGGAGACCCAGTACTTC
-	TRBD2	TRBV5-4	15	TRBJ2-1	CASSNWTSGYHEQFF	TGTGCCAGCAGCAATTGGACTAGCGGTTACCATGAGCAGTTCTTC
few	-	TRBV9	17	TRBJ2-3	CASSSRRGYTSTDTQYF	TGTGCCAGCAGCTCTAGGCGGGGCTATACGAGCACAGATACGCAGTATTTT
-	-	TRBV2	12	TRBJ1-2	CASLRGDYGYTF	TGTGCCAGCCTCCGGGGGGACTATGGCTACACCTTC
few	-	TRBV6-5	16	TRBJ1-5	CASSYPGQISNQPQHF	TGTGCCAGCAGTTACCCGGGACAAATAAGCAATCAGCCCCAGCATTTT